This record looks at one TCR beta chain sequence and its context. The sample comes from a study of shared clonotypes between healthy human individuals. About the study: A couple of women and a few men aged 18 to 49 made up the donors.

Genomic DNA, for the unsorted samples, came from roughly 90 million PBMCs. The authors ran the assay at deep level. The data were produced by immunoSEQ multiplex PCR, yet TCRdb's version contains in-frame clones alone and is incomplete. The top ten hold about 11% of the sample, which has fewer than 600,000 clones, around 80% seen once. This sequence originates from a woman between 40 and 55 years old in good health. Some clones in this sample may be carry-over from other donors' samples. Sequencing was carried out using PBMCs.

CDR3 amino acids: CASSPPYRVHEQYF. DNA of the CDR3: TGTGCCAGCAGCCCCCCTTACAGGGTTCACGAGCAGTACTTC. The chain combines TRBV5-4 with TRBJ2-7, with a weak D call TRBD1 (6 bases). The V gene's germline CDR1 is SGHNT and CDR2 YYREEE (reference sequence). V lost 4 bases and J lost 5, with 16 bases in between. The CDR3 loop spans 14 amino acids.